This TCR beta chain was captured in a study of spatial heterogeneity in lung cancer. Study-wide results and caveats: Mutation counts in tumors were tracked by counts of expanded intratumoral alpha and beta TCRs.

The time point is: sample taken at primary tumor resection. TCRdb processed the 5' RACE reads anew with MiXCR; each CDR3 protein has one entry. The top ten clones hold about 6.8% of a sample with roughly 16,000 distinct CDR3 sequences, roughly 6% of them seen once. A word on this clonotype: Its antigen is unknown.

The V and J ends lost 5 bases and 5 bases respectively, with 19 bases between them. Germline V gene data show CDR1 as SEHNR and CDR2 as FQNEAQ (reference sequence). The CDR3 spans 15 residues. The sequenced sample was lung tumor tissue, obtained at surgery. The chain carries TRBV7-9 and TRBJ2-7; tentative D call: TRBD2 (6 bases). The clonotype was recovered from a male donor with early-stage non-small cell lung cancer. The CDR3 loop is CASSPRGALPDEQYF. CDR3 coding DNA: TGTGCCAGCAGCCCTCGCGGGGCCCTCCCGGACGAGCAGTACTTC.